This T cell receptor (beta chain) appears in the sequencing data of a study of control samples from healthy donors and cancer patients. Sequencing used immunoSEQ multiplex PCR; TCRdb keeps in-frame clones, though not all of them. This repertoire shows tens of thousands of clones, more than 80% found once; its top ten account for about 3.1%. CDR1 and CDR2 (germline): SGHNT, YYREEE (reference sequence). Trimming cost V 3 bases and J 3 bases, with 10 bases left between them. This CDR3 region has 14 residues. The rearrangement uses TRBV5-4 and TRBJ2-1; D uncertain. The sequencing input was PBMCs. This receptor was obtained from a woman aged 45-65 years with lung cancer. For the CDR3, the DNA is TGTGCCAGCAGCTCAAAGGACGGCTACAATGAGCAGTTCTTC. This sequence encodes CASSSKDGYNEQFF.